The sequence of this T cell receptor beta chain was determined in a study of cytomegalovirus exposure and HLA in healthy donors. In its sample, this clone was seen once. The antigen is not known. Study-wide results and caveats: A later analysis linked fewer than 20,000 TCR beta sequences to HLA alleles at 0.05 false discovery rate. TRBV6-2, TRBV6-3 and other indistinguishable V segments were excluded. The authors enumerated over 150 TCR beta chains as linked to cytomegalovirus. For most subjects, TCR beta sequences were reported to predict HLA-A and HLA-B alleles with accuracy.

V lost 6 bases and J 6 bases, leaving 16 bases between the germline ends. The CDR3 spans 14 residues. The germline V gene has CDR1 MNHEY and CDR2 SVGAGI. PCR employed 60 Vbeta and 13 Jbeta primers. The repertoire was sequenced with immunoSEQ multiplex PCR; TCRdb's copy has only in-frame clones and lacks some. The sample yields under 130,000 clones, roughly three quarters seen once. J is TRBJ2-3 and V is TRBV6-5; tentative D call: TRBD2 (5 bases). Material for sequencing was PBMCs. This receptor was obtained from a man in his forties or fifties in good health and CMV-seronegative. The CDR3 region is CASSRDFAPDTQYF. CDR3 bases: TGTGCCAGCAGCCGGGATTTCGCCCCTGATACGCAGTATTTT.